The 22 T cell receptor beta chains given below trace back to one sample, sequenced in a study of Graves' ophthalmopathy and Graves' hyperthyroidism. Amplified TCR beta CDR3 regions were obtained using RNA transcripts as template. HTBI primers served in a first-round RT-PCR, which a second-round multiplex PCR followed. Using its own MiXCR run on the multiplex PCR reads, TCRdb lists one record per CDR3 protein. The sample shows about 380,000 distinct CDR3 sequences, approximately 15% of them seen only once. The sample comprised peripheral blood. Receptors were obtained from a woman aged 18-30 years with stable Graves' hyperthyroidism.

This clonotype was recorded a few times. The chain employs TRBV5-8 and TRBJ2-7; weak D call: TRBD1 (6 bases). V lost 4 bases and J lost 2, with 16 bases in between. The length of the CDR3 is 15 residues. CDR1 and CDR2 from the germline V gene are SGHTS and YDEGEE. In nucleotides, the CDR3 is TGTGCCAGCAGCCCCACCGGGACACCCACCTACGAGCAGTACTTC. This gives the protein CASSPTGTPTYEQYF.

On this clonotype: At one of its ends the junction is not consistent with the germline gene, which may arise from a read error. CDR3 in amino acids: CASSEDRILLTKNIKYF. CDR3 nucleotide sequence: TGTGCCAGCAGTGAGGATCGGATCCTCCTAACCAAAAACATTAAGTACTTC. V is TRBV6-1 and J is TRBJ2-4; no clear D. Germline V gene data show CDR1 as MNHNS and CDR2 as SASEGT. The CDR3 has 17 residues.

Only one count was recorded for this clonotype. This chain connects TRBV27 to TRBJ2-7, with TRBD2 identical over 12 bases. CDR3 length: 15 residues. Per the germline V gene, CDR1 is MNHEY and CDR2 is SMNVEV (reference sequence). V shed 7 bases, J shed 3 bases, and the junction held 7 bases outside the gene matches. This CDR3 is CASNPGTSGFYEQYF. The CDR3 DNA is TGTGCCAGCAATCCCGGGACTAGCGGGTTCTACGAGCAGTACTTC.

This chain connects TRBV7-8 to TRBJ1-1; possibly TRBD1 for D (5 bases). CDR3 size: 13 residues. V dropped 8 bases and J dropped 11 bases, with 21 bases sitting between them. Germline CDR1 is SGHVS and CDR2 is FQNEAQ. CDR3 sequence (DNA): TGTGCCAGCGGCCCAGCGGGGGATTTGAAGGCTTTCTTT. Its protein is CASGPAGDLKAFF.

V usage is TRBV6-2 or TRBV6-3 and J usage is TRBJ1-1, with 7 bases aligning to TRBD1. The CDR3 contains 19 residues. Germline assignment: CDR1 MNHEY and CDR2 SVGEGT. The CDR3 loop is CATKGRGPSYMEGNTEAFF. CDR3 bases: TGTGCGACGAAGGGGAGGGGGCCCTCCTACATGGAGGGGAACACTGAAGCTTTCTTT.

This clonotype was recorded at least ten times. V is TRBV28 and J is TRBJ1-2, with 9 bases fitting TRBD1. This CDR3 comprises 14 residues. V lost 5 bases, J lost 4 bases, and 5 bases stayed unmatched. Germline values: CDR1 MDHEN, CDR2 SYDVKM. CDR3 residues: CASSTRTGVYGYTF. CDR3 sequence (DNA): TGTGCCAGCAGTACACGGACAGGGGTCTATGGCTACACCTTC.

This clonotype was seen ten or more times. V usage is TRBV9 and J usage is TRBJ2-7; D possibly corresponds to TRBD1 (6 bases). The CDR3 contains 13 residues. CDR1 and CDR2 (germline): SGDLS, YYNGEE. V lost 4 bases to trimming and J lost 3 bases, with 11 bases between them. The CDR3 DNA follows: TGTGCCAGCAGCACCACAGGGTACTACGAGCAGTACTTC. This encodes CASSTTGYYEQYF.

This clonotype showed up many times. This chain joins TRBV2 and TRBJ1-2, with a tentative D call TRBD1 (5 bases). The V and J ends lost 4 bases and 0 bases respectively, with 9 bases between them. Germline CDR1 SNHLY, CDR2 FYNNEI. CDR3 length equals 14 residues. Here the CDR3 DNA reads TGTGCCAGCAGTGTCAGGGTCGCTAACTATGGCTACACCTTC. It encodes CASSVRVANYGYTF.

This clonotype was observed at least ten times. The chain couples TRBV5-1 to TRBJ2-7; the D gene could be TRBD1 or TRBD2 (5 bases each). Trimming pared 6 bases from V and 0 bases from J, leaving 13 bases between. Germline assignment: CDR1 SGHRS and CDR2 YFSETQ. This CDR3 spans 14 amino acids. The CDR3 is CASNPWDVSYEQYF. CDR3 nucleotides: TGCGCCAGCAACCCGTGGGACGTCTCCTACGAGCAGTACTTC.

This clonotype was found many times. The chain is built from TRBV9 and TRBJ1-1, with 7 bases fitting TRBD1. CDR1 is SGDLS and CDR2 is YYNGEE in the germline V gene. V shed 0 bases and J 7 bases; nucleotides not matched to a gene: 3. This CDR3 has 13 residues. The CDR3 here is CASSVVGDSEAFF. In DNA form, the CDR3 reads TGTGCCAGCAGCGTAGTAGGGGACAGTGAAGCTTTCTTT.

The chain employs TRBV9 and TRBJ1-1; D unclear. V dropped 0 bases and J dropped 3 bases, with 12 bases sitting between them. The length of the CDR3 is 15 residues. CDR1 and CDR2 from the germline V gene are SGDLS and YYNGEE. The CDR3 is CASSVGPGKHTEAFF. The CDR3 nucleotides are TGTGCCAGCAGCGTAGGACCCGGGAAACACACTGAAGCTTTCTTT.

This clonotype was seen ten or more times. The chain combines TRBV6-1 with TRBJ1-2, with D possibly TRBD1 on 5 matching bases. Per the germline V gene, CDR1 is MNHNS and CDR2 is SASEGT. Between the trimmed V and J ends, which lost 6 bases and 7 bases, there was a span of 12 bases. The CDR3 has 12 residues. CDR3 sequence reads: CASRDIMLGYTF. CDR3 nucleotide sequence: TGTGCCAGCAGGGACATCATGCTTGGCTACACCTTC.

In its sample, this clonotype was seen a few times. This chain joins TRBV5-6 and TRBJ1-5; D is possibly TRBD1 (5 bases). Trimming took 1 base from V and 7 from J, leaving 15 bases between them. The CDR3 is 15 residues long. Looked up from germline, CDR1 is SGHDT and CDR2 is YYEEEE. CDR3 region: CASSLWGTATQPQHF. The CDR3 DNA follows: TGTGCCAGCAGCTTGTGGGGCACAGCCACCCAGCCCCAGCATTTT.

This clonotype has ten or more counts. The genes are TRBV6-6 and TRBJ2-7; 9 bases agree with TRBD2. The V gene end was trimmed by 7 bases and the J gene end by 1 base; junction bases not matched to a gene: 11. The germline CDR1 and CDR2 sequences are MNHNY and SVGAGI (reference sequence). The CDR3 runs to 16 residues. The DNA of the CDR3 is TGTGCCAGCACCCCGGCCGTCAGCGGGGGGTCCTACGAGCAGTACTTC. Its protein product is CASTPAVSGGSYEQYF.

The genes are TRBV25-1 and TRBJ2-4; TRBD1 is a possible D gene (5 bases). The V and J ends lost 6 bases and 2 bases respectively, with 5 bases between them. This CDR3 spans 12 amino acids. Per the germline V gene, CDR1 is MGHDK and CDR2 is SYGVNS. DNA for the CDR3: TGTGCCAGCAGGGGGCCCAAAAACATTCAGTACTTC. This codes for CASRGPKNIQYF.

This clonotype was detected many times. The chain couples TRBV5-1 to TRBJ1-1; D possibly corresponds to TRBD1 (5 bases). V lost 0 bases to trimming and J lost 4 bases, with 16 bases between them. The CDR3 spans 16 residues. Germline V gene lookup returns CDR1 SGHRS and CDR2 YFSETQ. The CDR3 DNA sequence: TGCGCCAGCAGCTTGGACAGGCCTCAAGTGGTCACTGAAGCTTTCTTT. Translating gives CASSLDRPQVVTEAFF. The variable domain in full, completed from reference TRBV5-1 and TRBJ1-1, reads KAGVTQTPRYLIKTRGQQVTLSCSPISGHRSVSWYQQTPGQGLQFLFEYFSETQRNKGNFPGRFSGRQFSNSRSEMNVSTLELGDSALYLCASSLDRPQVVTEAFFGQGTRLTVV.

At least ten counts were recorded for this clonotype. V usage is TRBV6-1 and J usage is TRBJ2-5; D remains ambiguous. The CDR3 has 15 residues. From germline, CDR1 is MNHNS and CDR2 SASEGT. Between the trimmed V and J ends, which lost 7 bases and 3 bases, there was a span of 18 bases. The CDR3 DNA is TGTGCCAGCACGGCCCCGGGTCACTCAAAAGAGACCCAGTACTTC. As protein: CASTAPGHSKETQYF.

V is TRBV6-1 and J is TRBJ1-1; D call uncertain. Germline CDR1 reads MNHNS; CDR2 reads SASEGT. V shed 1 base and J shed 7 bases, with 10 bases lying between them. The CDR3 has 13 amino acids. The CDR3 sequence is CASSEVRSGEAFF. The CDR3 region has the DNA TGTGCCAGCAGTGAAGTACGGTCAGGTGAAGCTTTCTTT.

This clonotype was picked up many times. The chain combines TRBV6-5 with TRBJ1-1; no clear D. CDR3 length: 11 amino acids. Trimming took off 7 bases at V and 10 bases at J, with 13 bases between the two ends. Germline loops: CDR1 MNHEY, CDR2 SVGAGI. The CDR3: CASISRIGAFF. In nucleotides, the CDR3 is TGTGCCAGCATTAGTAGGATCGGAGCTTTCTTT.

This clonotype was counted many times. J is TRBJ2-2 and V is TRBV6-1, with D unclear. This CDR3 spans 15 amino acids. CDR1 MNHNS and CDR2 SASEGT come from the germline V gene. The V end was cut by 4 bases, the J end by 7 bases, with 16 bases between. CDR3 residues: CASSGVLPNDGELFF. The CDR3, as DNA: TGTGCCAGCAGTGGGGTGCTCCCTAACGACGGGGAGCTGTTTTTT.

This clonotype has only a few counts. The chain has TRBV2 and TRBJ1-1, with 10 bases that match TRBD1. Trimming took 6 bases from V and 5 from J; bases not matched to a gene: 9. Germline-derived CDR1 and CDR2 are SNHLY and FYNNEI. The CDR3 is made up of 15 amino acids. CDR3 amino acids: CASSFRTGGFTEAFF. The CDR3 DNA reads TGTGCCAGCAGCTTTAGGACAGGGGGTTTTACTGAAGCTTTCTTT.

This clonotype was counted ten times or more. V gene TRBV7-2 combines with J gene TRBJ2-5; weak D call: TRBD1 (5 bases). V was shortened by 1 base and J by 1 base, with 10 bases between the two germline ends. Germline CDR1 and CDR2: SGHTA and FQGNSA. The CDR3 extends over 15 amino acids. The CDR3 spells CASSLESRAQETQYF. Here the CDR3 DNA reads TGTGCCAGCAGCTTAGAAAGCAGGGCCCAAGAGACCCAGTACTTC.